This T cell receptor beta chain derives from a study of human T cells and chemical hapten exposure. The wider study: Mainly, slight library volume differences in the pool made TCR yields vary.

Germline-derived CDR1 and CDR2 are GTSNPN and SVGIG (reference sequence). This CDR3 spans 14 amino acids. Trimming took 0 bases from V and 5 from J; bases not matched to a gene: 6. This clonotype was recorded a few times. The target antigen is unknown. Unseparated into fractions, whole blood served as the source from which total RNA was extracted. Broader study findings: TCRs above 1 in 1000 frequency did not change with DPC sensitization.

Unique molecular identifiers were attached to individual cDNA molecules during library preparation. Under the authors' procedure: Samples contained a median of 95,638 TCRs, with a range of about 20,000 to 750,000. One entry per CDR3 protein, called by TCRdb with MiXCR from the reads. In this record, the V and J calls reflect TCRdb's handling and not the investigators' own analysis. The sample has fewer than 150,000 distinct CDR3 sequences, about 8.9% seen once; the top ten hold roughly 1.5%. The receptor comes from a human donor in good health. Some clones in this sample may be carry-over from other donors' samples. Sequenced: whole blood. The V gene is TRBV30, the J gene TRBJ1-1; TRBD1 matches 7 bases. Here the CDR3 DNA reads TGTGCCTGGAGTGTAACGACAGGGTGGACTGAAGCTTTCTTT. Translating gives CAWSVTTGWTEAFF.